The TCR beta chain under discussion was sequenced for a study of blood T cell repertoires in COVID-19. Study summary: The origin of the acute and convalescent COVID-19 samples was the United States, Italy and Spain. T cells, B-cell-depleted T cells, or PBMCs provided the cDNA or gDNA that served as material.

As processed by the authors: Estimates of nucleated cell counts were drawn from the amplification of reference gene primers. Sequencing was performed with immunoSEQ multiplex PCR; in TCRdb, only in-frame clones are kept and a portion is missing. That table supplies the V and J calls and clone size; D and trimming were determined from the DNA. Among tens of thousands of clones, roughly 71% were seen once, and the ten largest hold more than 13%. The CDR3 is 14 amino acids. The ends lost 1 base at V and 5 bases at J; junction bases unmatched: 5. Per the germline V gene, CDR1 is SGHRS and CDR2 is YFSETQ.

The TCR originated in a man older than 75 with active or convalescent COVID-19. The sample was peripheral blood. The chain uses TRBV5-1 and TRBJ1-1; 7 bases map to TRBD1. The CDR3 DNA is TGCGCCAGCAGCTTGAGACAGGGCGGGACTGAAGCTTTCTTT. This gives the protein CASSLRQGGTEAFF.